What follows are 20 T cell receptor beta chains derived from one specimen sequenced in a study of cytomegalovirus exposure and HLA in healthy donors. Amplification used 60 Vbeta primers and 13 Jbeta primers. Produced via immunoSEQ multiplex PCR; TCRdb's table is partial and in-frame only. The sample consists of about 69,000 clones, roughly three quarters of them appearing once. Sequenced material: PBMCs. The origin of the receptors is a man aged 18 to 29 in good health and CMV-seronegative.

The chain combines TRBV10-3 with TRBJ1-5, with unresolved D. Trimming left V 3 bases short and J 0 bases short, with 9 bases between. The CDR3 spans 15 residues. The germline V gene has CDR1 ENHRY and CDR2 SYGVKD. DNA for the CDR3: TGTGCCATCAGTGATGAGGGCTATAGCAATCAGCCCCAGCATTTT. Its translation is CAISDEGYSNQPQHF.

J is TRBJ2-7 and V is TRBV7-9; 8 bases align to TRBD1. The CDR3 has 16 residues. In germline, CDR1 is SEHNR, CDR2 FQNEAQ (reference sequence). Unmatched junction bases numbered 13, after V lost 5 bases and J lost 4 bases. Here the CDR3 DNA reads TGTGCCAGCAGCCGGGGACAGGCTGTCCTGGGTTACGAGCAGTACTTC. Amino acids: CASSRGQAVLGYEQYF.

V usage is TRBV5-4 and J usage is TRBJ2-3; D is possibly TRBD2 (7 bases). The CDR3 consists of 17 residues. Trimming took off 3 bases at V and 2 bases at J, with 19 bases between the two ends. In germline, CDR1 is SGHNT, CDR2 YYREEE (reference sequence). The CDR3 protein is CASSSTGGPIHTDTQYF. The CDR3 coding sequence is TGTGCCAGCAGCTCCACGGGGGGCCCGATACACACAGATACGCAGTATTTT.

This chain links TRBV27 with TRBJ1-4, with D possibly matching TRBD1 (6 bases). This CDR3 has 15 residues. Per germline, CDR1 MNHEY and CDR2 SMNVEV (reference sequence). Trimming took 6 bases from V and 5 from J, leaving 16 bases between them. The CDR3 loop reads CASRPNRVMNEKLFF. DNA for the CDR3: TGTGCCAGCAGGCCCAACAGGGTTATGAATGAAAAACTGTTTTTT.

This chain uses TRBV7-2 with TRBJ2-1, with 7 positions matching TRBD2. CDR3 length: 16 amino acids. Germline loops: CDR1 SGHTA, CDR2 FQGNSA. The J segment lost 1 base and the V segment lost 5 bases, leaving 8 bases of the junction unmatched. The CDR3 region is CASSQSASGSYNEQFF. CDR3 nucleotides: TGTGCCAGCAGCCAAAGTGCTAGCGGATCCTACAATGAGCAGTTCTTC. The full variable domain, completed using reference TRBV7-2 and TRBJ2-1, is GAGVSQSPSNKVTEKGKDVELRCDPISGHTALYWYRQSLGQGLEFLIYFQGNSAPDKSGLPSDRFSAERTGGSVSTLTIQRTQQEDSAVYLCASSQSASGSYNEQFFGPGTRLTVL.

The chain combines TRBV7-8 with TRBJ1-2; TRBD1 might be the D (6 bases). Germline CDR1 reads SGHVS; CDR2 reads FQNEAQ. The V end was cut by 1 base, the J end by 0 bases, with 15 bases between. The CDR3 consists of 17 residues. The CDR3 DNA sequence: TGTGCCAGCAGCTTAGTCGACTTGGACAGATCTAACTATGGCTACACCTTC. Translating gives CASSLVDLDRSNYGYTF.

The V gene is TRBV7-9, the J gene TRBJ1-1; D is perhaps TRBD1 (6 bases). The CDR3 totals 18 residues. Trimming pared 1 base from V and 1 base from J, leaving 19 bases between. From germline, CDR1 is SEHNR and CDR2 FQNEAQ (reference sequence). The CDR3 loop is CASSLVGVGTNQNTEAFF. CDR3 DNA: TGTGCCAGCAGCTTAGTCGGAGTGGGGACAAACCAGAACACTGAAGCTTTCTTT.

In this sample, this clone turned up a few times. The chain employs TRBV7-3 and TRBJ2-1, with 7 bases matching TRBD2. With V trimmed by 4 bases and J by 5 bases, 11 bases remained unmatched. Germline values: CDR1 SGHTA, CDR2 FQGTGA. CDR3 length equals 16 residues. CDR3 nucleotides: TGTGCCAGCAGCTCTTTCCCCGGGACTACCCACAATGAGCAGTTCTTC. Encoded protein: CASSSFPGTTHNEQFF.

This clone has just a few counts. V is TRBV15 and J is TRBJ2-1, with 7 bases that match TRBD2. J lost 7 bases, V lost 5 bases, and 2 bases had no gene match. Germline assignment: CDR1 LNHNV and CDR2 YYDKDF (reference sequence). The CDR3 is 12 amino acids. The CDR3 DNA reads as TGTGCCACCAGCGGAGCGGGGAATGAGCAGTTCTTC. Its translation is CATSGAGNEQFF. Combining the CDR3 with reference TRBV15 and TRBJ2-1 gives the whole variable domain DAMVIQNPRYQVTQFGKPVTLSCSQTLNHNVMYWYQQKSSQAPKLLFHYYDKDFNNEADTPDNFQSRRPNTSFCFLDIRSPGLGDTAMYLCATSGAGNEQFFGPGTRLTVL.

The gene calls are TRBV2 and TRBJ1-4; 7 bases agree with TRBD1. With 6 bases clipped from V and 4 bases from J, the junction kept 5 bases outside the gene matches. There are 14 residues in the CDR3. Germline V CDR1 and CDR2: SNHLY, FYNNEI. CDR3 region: CASRGQTVNEKLFF. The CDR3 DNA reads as TGTGCCAGCAGGGGACAGACCGTTAATGAAAAACTGTTTTTT.

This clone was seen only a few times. In DNA, the CDR3 is TGCGCCAGCAGCTTTTTCGGACTAGCGGGTAGCTCTGGGGCCAACGTCCTGACTTTC. As protein: CASSFFGLAGSSGANVLTF. The chain couples TRBV5-1 to TRBJ2-6, with 11 positions matching TRBD2. There are 19 residues in the CDR3. Looked up from germline, CDR1 is SGHRS and CDR2 is YFSETQ. V lost 2 bases, J lost 0 bases, and 7 bases stayed unmatched.

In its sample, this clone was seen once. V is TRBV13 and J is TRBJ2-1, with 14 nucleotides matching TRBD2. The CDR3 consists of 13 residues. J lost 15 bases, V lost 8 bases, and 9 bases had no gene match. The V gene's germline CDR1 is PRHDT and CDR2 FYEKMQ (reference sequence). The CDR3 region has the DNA TGTGCCAGCGGATCCGGGACTAGCGGGGGAGGGTTCTTC. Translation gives CASGSGTSGGGFF.

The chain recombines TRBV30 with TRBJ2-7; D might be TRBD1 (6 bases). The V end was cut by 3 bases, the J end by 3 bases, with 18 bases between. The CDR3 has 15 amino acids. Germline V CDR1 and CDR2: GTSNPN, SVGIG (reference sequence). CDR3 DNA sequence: TGTGCCTGGAGGATTGAACAGGGAAAACTCTACGAGCAGTACTTC. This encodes CAWRIEQGKLYEQYF.

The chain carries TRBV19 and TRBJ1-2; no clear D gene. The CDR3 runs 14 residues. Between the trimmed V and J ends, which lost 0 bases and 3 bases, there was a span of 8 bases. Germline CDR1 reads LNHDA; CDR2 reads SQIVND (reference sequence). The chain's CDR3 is CASSIDGEDYGYTF. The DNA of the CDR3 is TGTGCCAGTAGTATAGACGGGGAGGACTATGGCTACACCTTC.

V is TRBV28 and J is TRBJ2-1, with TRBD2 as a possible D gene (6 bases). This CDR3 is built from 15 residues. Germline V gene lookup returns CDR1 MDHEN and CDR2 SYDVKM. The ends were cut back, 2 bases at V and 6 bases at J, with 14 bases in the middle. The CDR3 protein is CASSLRGWRGNEQFF. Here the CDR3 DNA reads TGTGCCAGCAGTTTAAGGGGATGGCGGGGCAATGAGCAGTTCTTC.

CDR3 loop: CASSVIRFLPTENTEAFF. In DNA form, the CDR3 reads TGTGCCAGCAGTGTCATTCGCTTTCTCCCTACAGAGAACACTGAAGCTTTCTTT. V gene TRBV6-1 combines with J gene TRBJ1-1, with D hard to call. Germline CDR1 reads MNHNS; CDR2 reads SASEGT. This CDR3 has 18 residues. Trimming shortened V by 4 bases and J by 1 base, and 22 bases separated the two germline ends.

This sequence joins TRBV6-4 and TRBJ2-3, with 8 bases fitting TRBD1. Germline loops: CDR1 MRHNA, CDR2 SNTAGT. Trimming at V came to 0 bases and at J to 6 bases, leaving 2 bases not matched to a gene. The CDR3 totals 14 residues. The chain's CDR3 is CASSDSTGADTQYF. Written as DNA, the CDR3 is TGTGCCAGCAGTGACTCGACAGGGGCGGATACGCAGTATTTT.

CDR3 in DNA: TGTGCCAGCAGTGAATATCGGGGGTCTGGGGCCAACGTCCTGACTTTC. Encoded protein: CASSEYRGSGANVLTF. V and J are TRBV25-1 and TRBJ2-6, with D tentatively TRBD2 (6 bases). CDR3 length: 16 residues. Germline V lookup: CDR1 MGHDK, CDR2 SYGVNS. With 0 bases removed from V and 1 base from J, the gap between germline ends came to 7 bases.

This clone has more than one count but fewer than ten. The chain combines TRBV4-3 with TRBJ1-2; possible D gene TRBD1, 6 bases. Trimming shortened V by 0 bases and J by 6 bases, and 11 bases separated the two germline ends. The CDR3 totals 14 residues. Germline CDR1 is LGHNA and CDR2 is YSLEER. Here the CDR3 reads CASSQEARGHGYTF. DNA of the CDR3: TGCGCCAGCAGCCAAGAAGCCAGGGGACATGGCTACACCTTC.

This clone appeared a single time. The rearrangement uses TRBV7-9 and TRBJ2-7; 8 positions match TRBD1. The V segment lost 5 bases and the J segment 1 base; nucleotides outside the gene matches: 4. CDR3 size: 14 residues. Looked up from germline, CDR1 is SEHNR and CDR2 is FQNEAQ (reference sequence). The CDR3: CASSPRDRSYEQYF. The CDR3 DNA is TGTGCCAGCAGCCCCCGGGACAGGTCCTACGAGCAGTACTTC.